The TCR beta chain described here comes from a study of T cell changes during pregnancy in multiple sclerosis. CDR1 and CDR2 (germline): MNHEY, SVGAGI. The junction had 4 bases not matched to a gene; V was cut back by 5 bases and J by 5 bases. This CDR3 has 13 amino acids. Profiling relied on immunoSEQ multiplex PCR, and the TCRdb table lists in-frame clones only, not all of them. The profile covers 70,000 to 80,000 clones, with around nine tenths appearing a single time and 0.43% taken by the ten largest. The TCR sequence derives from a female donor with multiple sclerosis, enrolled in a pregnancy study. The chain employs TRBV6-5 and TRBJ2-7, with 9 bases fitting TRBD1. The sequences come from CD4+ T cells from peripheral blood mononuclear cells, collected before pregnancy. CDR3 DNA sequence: TGTGCCAGCAGTGGGACAGGGAGGAACGAGCAGTACTTC. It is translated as CASSGTGRNEQYF.